This T cell receptor (beta chain) was sequenced during a study of metastatic and nonmetastatic thyroid tumors. Study as a whole: Repertoires from malignant and benign thyroid patients were compared across blood and tumor or nodule tissue.

Every patient underwent thyroid surgery untreated. Per the original methods: A papillary thyroid cancer distant-metastasis classifier was built from CDR3 differences across clinicopathological groups. Via MiXCR, TCRdb re-called the PCR reads. The V and J calls shown here were made by TCRdb, not taken from the authors' results. The sample includes about 48,000 clones, less than 25% of them seen just once. A remark on this clone: Its matching antigen is unknown. At one end the junction does not follow the germline gene, possibly because of a read error.

Study-level results: When malignant thyroid tumors were compared with benign nodules, TCR beta diversity was reportedly significantly higher in the malignant tumors. This held in both blood and tumor samples.

The CDR3 is 13 amino acids. Germline V gives CDR1 MNHEY, CDR2 SVGAGI. The sample comprised blood. The TCR originated in a male donor with papillary thyroid cancer or a benign thyroid nodule (not recorded which). Some clones in this sample may be carry-over from other donors' samples. V gene TRBV6-5 combines with J gene TRBJ1-5; no clear D. The CDR3, as DNA: TGTGCCAGCAGTTTGAACACGGATCAGCCCCTGCATTTT. Encoded protein: CASSLNTDQPLHF.